The 2 T cell receptor beta chains presented below share a single source sample, sequenced in a study of cytomegalovirus exposure and HLA in healthy donors. Use of 60 Vbeta and 13 Jbeta primers characterized the PCR. Repertoires were generated with immunoSEQ multiplex PCR, while TCRdb's copy carries only in-frame clones and drops some. The table shows some 200,000 clones, with more than 65% occurring only once. The sample comprised PBMCs. The receptors were sampled from a girl aged 5-17 years in good health and CMV-seropositive.

The chain recombines TRBV5-6 with TRBJ1-1; D unresolved. CDR1 SGHDT and CDR2 YYEEEE come from the germline V gene. V lost 4 bases and J lost 5, with 12 bases in between. CDR3 length: 13 amino acids. In DNA, the CDR3 is TGTGCCAGCAGCCATATCACGGGAACTGAAGCTTTCTTT. It codes for CASSHITGTEAFF.

The CDR3 nucleotides are TGTGCCATCAGTTCTCCCGGGACAGGGGGACACGAGCAGTACTTC. It is translated as CAISSPGTGGHEQYF. J is TRBJ2-7 and V is TRBV10-3, with 11 bases aligning to TRBD1. CDR3 size: 15 residues. The V and J ends lost 5 bases and 5 bases, in that order; junction bases with no gene match: 8. From germline, CDR1 is ENHRY and CDR2 SYGVKD.